This T cell receptor beta chain was found in a study of vaccination and CD4 T cells after COVID-19. Study background: Post-vaccine sample collection happened at a median of about 72 days after dose two, ranging 14 to 241.

As for this clonotype: What it binds is not known.

Germline V CDR1 and CDR2: DFQATT, SNEGSKA (reference sequence). The CDR3 runs 14 residues. Deletions cut 3 bases from V and 6 bases from J, with 16 bases between. Sequenced with the Oncomine TCR Beta short-read assay was DNA taken from cultured CD4+ T cells. Each CDR3 protein is one row after TCRdb ran MiXCR on the PCR reads. The profile covers around 8,200 distinct CDR3 sequences, with about 50% appearing a single time and less than 25% taken by the ten largest. Treatment given: approximately nine-day PBMC culture with coronavirus spike peptide pools or control peptides (ViraFEST assay). The collection of CD4+ T cells from the unexposed donor took place before the COVID-19 pandemic (2011-2018).

This clonotype was sampled from a human donor in good health. V and J are TRBV20-1 and TRBJ2-3; the D gene is possibly TRBD2 (5 bases). The sample consisted of CD4+ T cells from blood, cultured in vitro. CDR3 region: CSASLGLDSDTQYF. DNA of the CDR3: TGCAGTGCTAGCTTAGGACTGGATTCGGATACGCAGTATTTT.